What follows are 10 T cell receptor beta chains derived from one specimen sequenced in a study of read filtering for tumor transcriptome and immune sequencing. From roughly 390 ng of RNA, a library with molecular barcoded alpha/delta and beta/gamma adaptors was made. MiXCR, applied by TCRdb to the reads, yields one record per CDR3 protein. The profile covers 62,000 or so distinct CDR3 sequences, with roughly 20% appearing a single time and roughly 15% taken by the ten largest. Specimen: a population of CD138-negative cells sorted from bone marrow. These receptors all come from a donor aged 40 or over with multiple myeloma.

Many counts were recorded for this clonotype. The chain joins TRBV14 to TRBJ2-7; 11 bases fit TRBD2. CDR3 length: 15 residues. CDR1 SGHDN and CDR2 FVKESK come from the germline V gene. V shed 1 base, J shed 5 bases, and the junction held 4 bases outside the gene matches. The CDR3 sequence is CASSQVLAGVNEQYF. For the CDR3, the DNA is TGTGCCAGCAGCCAAGTACTAGCGGGAGTGAACGAGCAGTACTTC.

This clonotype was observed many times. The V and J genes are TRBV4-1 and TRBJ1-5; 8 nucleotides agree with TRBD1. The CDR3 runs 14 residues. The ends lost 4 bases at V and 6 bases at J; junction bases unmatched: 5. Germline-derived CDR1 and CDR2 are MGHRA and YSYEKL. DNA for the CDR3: TGCGCCAGCAGCCTAGGACAGGGCGGTCAGCCCCAGCATTTT. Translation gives CASSLGQGGQPQHF.

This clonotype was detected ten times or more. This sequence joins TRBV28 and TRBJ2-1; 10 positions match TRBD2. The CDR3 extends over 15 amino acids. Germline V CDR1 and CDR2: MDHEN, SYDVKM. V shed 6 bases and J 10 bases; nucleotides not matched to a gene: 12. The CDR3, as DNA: TGTGCCAGCAGCCCGACTAGCGGGCCATTTACCGAGCAGTTCTTC. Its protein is CASSPTSGPFTEQFF.

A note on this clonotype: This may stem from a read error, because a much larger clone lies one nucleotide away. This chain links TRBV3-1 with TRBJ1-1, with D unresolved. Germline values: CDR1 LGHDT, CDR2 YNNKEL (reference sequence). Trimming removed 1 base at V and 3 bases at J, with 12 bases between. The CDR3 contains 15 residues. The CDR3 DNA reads TGTGCCAGCAGCCAAGGGAACGATTTTTACACTGAAGCTTTCTTT. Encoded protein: CASSQGNDFYTEAFF.

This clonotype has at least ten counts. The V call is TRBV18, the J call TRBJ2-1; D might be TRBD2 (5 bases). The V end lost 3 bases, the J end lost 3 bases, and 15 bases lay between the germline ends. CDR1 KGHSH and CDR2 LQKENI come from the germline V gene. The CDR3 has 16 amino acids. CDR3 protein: CASSPTRGSDYNEQFF. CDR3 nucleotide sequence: TGTGCCAGCTCACCCACACGAGGGAGCGACTACAATGAGCAGTTCTTC. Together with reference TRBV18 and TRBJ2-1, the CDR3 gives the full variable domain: NAGVMQNPRHLVRRRGQEARLRCSPMKGHSHVYWYRQLPEEGLKFMVYLQKENIIDESGMPKERFSAEFPKEGPSILRIQQVVRGDSAAYFCASSPTRGSDYNEQFFGPGTRLTVL.

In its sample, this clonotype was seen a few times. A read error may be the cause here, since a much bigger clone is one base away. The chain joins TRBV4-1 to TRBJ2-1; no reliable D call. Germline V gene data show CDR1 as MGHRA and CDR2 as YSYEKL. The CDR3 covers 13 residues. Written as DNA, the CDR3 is TGCACCAGCAGCCAAGGAGCCTACAATGAGCAGTTCTTC. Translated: CTSSQGAYNEQFF.

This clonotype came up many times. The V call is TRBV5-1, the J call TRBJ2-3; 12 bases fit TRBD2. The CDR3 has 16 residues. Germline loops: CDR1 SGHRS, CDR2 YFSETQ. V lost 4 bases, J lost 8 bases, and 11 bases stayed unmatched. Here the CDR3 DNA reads TGCGCCAGCAGCCTGGACGCTAGCGGGGGGGACCTTACGCAGTATTTT. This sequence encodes CASSLDASGGDLTQYF.

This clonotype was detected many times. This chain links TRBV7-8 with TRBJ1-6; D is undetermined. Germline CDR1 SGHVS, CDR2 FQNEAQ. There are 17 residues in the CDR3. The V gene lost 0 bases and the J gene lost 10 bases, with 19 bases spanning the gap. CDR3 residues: CASSLAQGERRRSPLHF. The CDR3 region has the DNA TGTGCCAGCAGCTTAGCGCAAGGTGAAAGGAGGCGATCACCCCTCCACTTT. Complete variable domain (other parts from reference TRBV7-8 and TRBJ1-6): GAGVSQSPRYKVAKRGQDVALRCDPISGHVSLFWYQQALGQGPEFLTYFQNEAQLDKSGLPSDRFFAERPEGSVSTLKIQRTQQEDSAVYLCASSLAQGERRRSPLHFGNGTRLTVT.

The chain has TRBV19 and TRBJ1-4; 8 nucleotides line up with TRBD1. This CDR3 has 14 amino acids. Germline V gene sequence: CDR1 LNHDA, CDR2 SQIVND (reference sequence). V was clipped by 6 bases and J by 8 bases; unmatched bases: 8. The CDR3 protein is CASSDRGGGEKLFF. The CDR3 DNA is TGTGCCAGTAGCGACAGGGGCGGAGGCGAAAAACTGTTTTTT.

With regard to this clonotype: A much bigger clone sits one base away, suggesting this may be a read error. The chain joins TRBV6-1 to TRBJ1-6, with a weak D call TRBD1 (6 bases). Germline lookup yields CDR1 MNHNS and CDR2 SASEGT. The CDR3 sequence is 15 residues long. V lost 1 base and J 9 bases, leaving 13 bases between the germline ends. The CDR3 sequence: CASSEGGARSSPLHF. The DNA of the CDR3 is TGTGCCAGCAGTGAAGGGGGGGCGAGGTCTTCACCCCTCCACTTT.